Each of the 7 T cell receptor beta chains below was sequenced from the same sample in a study of shared clonotypes between healthy human individuals (dated by TCRdb to between 2020 and 2021). The method behind the library was the immunoSEQ multiplex PCR assay. Held by TCRdb, this immuneACCESS table contains in-frame sequences only and omits some clones. Under half of the omission traces to an unresolved V gene where checked; the cause of the rest is unknown. Across this sample there are about 380,000 clones, with about 96% seen only once. About 0.32% of the sample goes to the ten largest clones. Sequencing used memory CD8+ T cells sorted from blood. The cell subset or site label corresponds to: CD45RO+ cells pooled with CCR7-negative TemRA cells. The source of these receptors is a man under 40 in good health.

This chain connects TRBV5-1 to TRBJ2-5; 8 nucleotides agree with TRBD1. The germline V gene has CDR1 SGHRS and CDR2 YFSETQ. The CDR3 loop spans 15 amino acids. The junction had 6 bases not matched to a gene; V was cut back by 0 bases and J by 5 bases. CDR3 residues: CASSLGGRGRETQYF. The CDR3 bases are TGCGCCAGCAGCTTGGGAGGCAGGGGGCGGGAGACCCAGTACTTC.

J is TRBJ1-2 and V is TRBV5-4; D is unresolved. Per the germline V gene, CDR1 is SGHNT and CDR2 is YYREEE (reference sequence). The CDR3 is made up of 14 amino acids. V shed 4 bases and J shed 5 bases, with 15 bases lying between them. The CDR3 region has the DNA TGTGCCAGCAGCCTTGGAGCAGAGGGTTATGGCTACACCTTC. Translating gives CASSLGAEGYGYTF.

As concerns this clone: Other DNA sequences of this sample code for an identical CDR3. The CDR3 DNA reads as TGTGCCAGCAGCTTAGTGGCGAATGAGCAGTTCTTC. This gives the protein CASSLVANEQFF. V and J are TRBV7-9 and TRBJ2-1; D is unclear. CDR1 SEHNR and CDR2 FQNEAQ come from the germline V gene (reference sequence). The CDR3 covers 12 residues. The V gene lost 1 base and the J gene lost 7 bases, with 5 bases spanning the gap.

The rearrangement links TRBV19 to TRBJ1-1; D is unresolved. V lost 7 bases and J lost 0, with 9 bases in between. The CDR3 length is 13 residues. CDR1 LNHDA and CDR2 SQIVND come from the germline V gene (reference sequence). The CDR3 region is CASTEQMNTEAFF. CDR3 bases: TGTGCCAGTACCGAACAAATGAACACTGAAGCTTTCTTT.

V is TRBV5-5 and J is TRBJ2-5; the D call may be TRBD1 or TRBD2 (6 bases each). This CDR3 region has 16 residues. Germline CDR1 SGHKS, CDR2 YYEKEE (reference sequence). V lost 4 bases and J lost 5, with 21 bases in between. The CDR3 DNA follows: TGTGCCAGCAGCGGCCGTTTCCGCGGAGGGGGGGAGACCCAGTACTTC. Translating gives CASSGRFRGGGETQYF.

V and J are TRBV9 and TRBJ2-3; 7 bases fit TRBD2. The length of the CDR3 is 16 residues. The germline V gene encodes CDR1 SGDLS and CDR2 YYNGEE. Trimming removed 3 bases from V and 6 bases from J; junction bases left unmatched: 13. The CDR3 loop reads CASSARDYPFWDTQYF. CDR3 coding DNA: TGTGCCAGCAGCGCCCGGGACTATCCCTTTTGGGATACGCAGTATTTT.

The CDR3, as DNA: TGTGCCTGGCTAGGGGCAGGGAGGAACACTGAAGCTTTCTTT. Translation gives CAWLGAGRNTEAFF. The chain combines TRBV30 with TRBJ1-1; TRBD1 is a possible D gene (5 bases). The ends were cut back, 5 bases at V and 1 base at J, with 14 bases in the middle. Germline V gene sequence: CDR1 GTSNPN, CDR2 SVGIG (reference sequence). The CDR3 length is 14 residues.